This TCR beta chain was obtained from a study (dated by TCRdb to between 2014 and 2017). At the level of the whole study: The study set out to test whether tumor-infiltrating Tregs in breast cancer get recruited from blood Tregs or are instead converted in situ from other CD4+ T cell subsets.

For CDR1 and CDR2, the germline V gene (reference sequence) lists DFQATT and SNEGSKA. The CDR3, cysteine through phenylalanine, is 13 amino acids long. The read is trimmed to its CDR3 DNA, 39 bases read in frame from base 1. The germline ends are 18 bases apart after V is trimmed by 6 bases and J by 7 bases. This clonotype appeared a few times. Its target antigen remains unknown. Base qualities were left out, and no much larger clone turns up one base away. Amplification of full-length TCR variable regions was done by 5' RACE PCR using constant-region reverse primers, and this step was followed by semi-nested PCR with Nested Universal Primer A. The ReliaPrep RNA Cell Miniprep System was used to extract total RNA, which was then reverse transcribed into 5'RACE-ready cDNA with the SMARTer RACE 5'/3' Kit. An Illumina MiSeq was used to sequence the full-length TCR alpha and beta libraries, which had been barcoded with multiplex adaptors. The paper's processing steps were these. For each of nine subset-tissue groups, sequencing data from the five patients were pooled, and the groups were then compared using unsupervised clustering of TCR gene usage. Repertoire similarity was calculated with the Morisita-Horn index, weighting shared sequences by their contribution to each repertoire. TCRdb trimmed the raw reads at Q25, called clones with MiXCR and kept productive beta chains. Every distinct CDR3 protein forms one entry, paired with its most common genes and DNA. None of the V and J calls come from the authors' own analysis; TCRdb made them. This sample gives 7,000 to 9,000 distinct CDR3 sequences in total; around 50% of them show up just once. The top ten hold 5% to 7% of the sample.

General conclusions and limits of the study: The greatest overlap of tumor-infiltrating Treg TCR alpha and beta sequences was observed with tumor naive CD4+ T cells, followed by blood naive CD4+ T cells. In terms of TCR gene usage, tumor memory CD4+ T cells clustered together with blood and lymph node memory CD4+ cells, as well as with lymph node naive CD4+ cells. Validation in the larger cohort was restricted to a single TCR beta V-J rearrangement rather than whole repertoires.

Tregs were isolated as CD4+CD25+CD127-/low cells. Tregs, naive and memory CD4+ T cells from tumor, blood and ipsilateral draining lymph nodes of a handful of breast cancer patients underwent full-length TCR alpha and beta sequencing. Tumor tissue, along with lymph nodes from ipsilateral axillary dissection, was perfused with PBS, minced, and then digested using collagenase I and hyaluronidase. Ficoll density gradient centrifugation was used to isolate mononuclear cells from lymph nodes or from more than 40 ml of peripheral blood. FACS confirmed that the sorted cell populations were more than 90% pure.

This clonotype was obtained from a female donor with breast cancer. The sequencing input was Tregs sorted from a lymph node. This sequence uses TRBV20-1 and TRBJ1-1, with no reliable assignment of the D segment. The DNA sequence reads TGCAGTGCCTGGACTCCCCCCTGGGGTGAAGCTTTCTTT. It is translated as CSAWTPPWGEAFF.